Following are 17 T cell receptor beta chains from one sample sequenced in a study of blood T cell repertoires in COVID-19. The assay was immunoSEQ multiplex PCR, and TCRdb's table has in-frame clones only and misses some. The sample lists approximately 87,000 clones; roughly 90% were seen once. Sequencing input: peripheral blood. These TCRs come from a man between 65 and 85 years old with active or convalescent COVID-19.

This clone was seen a single time. V and J are TRBV10-3 and TRBJ1-1; 8 positions agree with TRBD1. The V gene end was trimmed by 7 bases and the J gene end by 1 base; junction bases not matched to a gene: 5. The CDR3 consists of 14 residues. CDR1 and CDR2 (germline): ENHRY, SYGVKD. The CDR3 DNA sequence: TGTGCCATCACTTACGGACAGGGGAACACTGAAGCTTTCTTT. Translating it yields CAITYGQGNTEAFF.

This chain's CDR3 is CASKRGSSYNSPLHF. The CDR3 coding sequence is TGTGCCAGCAAAAGGGGCAGCTCCTATAATTCACCCCTCCACTTT. The chain carries TRBV2 and TRBJ1-6; TRBD1 is a possible D gene (5 bases). V gave up 7 bases and J gave up 0 bases, with 10 bases separating them. This CDR3 contains 15 residues. CDR1 and CDR2 (germline): SNHLY, FYNNEI. The full variable domain, its missing parts supplied by reference TRBV2 and TRBJ1-6, is EPEVTQTPSHQVTQMGQEVILRCVPISNHLYFYWYRQILGQKVEFLVSFYNNEISEKSEIFDDQFSVERPDGSNFTLKIRSTKLEDSAMYFCASKRGSSYNSPLHFGNGTRLTVT.

The chain links TRBV6-5 to TRBJ2-5; 9 nucleotides match TRBD2. The V and J ends lost 6 bases and 0 bases, in that order; junction bases with no gene match: 2. CDR1 and CDR2 from the germline V gene are MNHEY and SVGAGI. The CDR3 has 14 residues. The CDR3 spells CASRASGNQETQYF. CDR3 sequence (DNA): TGTGCCAGCAGAGCTAGCGGGAACCAAGAGACCCAGTACTTC.

The chain combines TRBV18 with TRBJ1-3, with a possible D match to TRBD1 (6 bases). CDR3 length equals 14 residues. Germline CDR1 KGHSH, CDR2 LQKENI. V was shortened by 4 bases and J by 8 bases, with 15 bases between the two germline ends. The DNA of the CDR3 is TGTGCCAGCTCACGAACAGGGCGTCAGGACACCATATATTTT. Translating gives CASSRTGRQDTIYF.

The J gene is TRBJ1-1, the V gene TRBV9; 7 bases fit TRBD1. This CDR3 has 13 amino acids. Trimming took 0 bases from V and 10 from J; bases not matched to a gene: 6. CDR1 is SGDLS, CDR2 YYNGEE, per germline. This chain's CDR3 is CASSVGTGEAAFF. Here the CDR3 DNA reads TGTGCCAGCAGCGTAGGTACAGGGGAAGCAGCTTTCTTT.

The chain couples TRBV3-1 (or the pseudogene TRBV3-2) to TRBJ2-1; 13 bases line up with TRBD2. From germline, CDR1 is LGHDT and CDR2 YNNKEL (reference sequence). Trimming removed 3 bases from V and 1 base from J; junction bases left unmatched: 9. The CDR3 consists of 19 residues. The CDR3, as DNA: TGTGCCAGCAGCCAGCTCTTACTAGCGGGAGGGGGTTCCTACAATGAGCAGTTCTTC. Its translation: CASSQLLLAGGGSYNEQFF.

Only one count was recorded for this clone. The chain joins TRBV6-2 or TRBV6-3 to TRBJ2-7, with D possibly being TRBD1 (5 bases). Trimming shortened V by 0 bases and J by 3 bases, and 15 bases separated the two germline ends. This CDR3 has 16 residues. CDR1 is MNHEY and CDR2 is SVGEGT in the germline V gene. Here the CDR3 DNA reads TGTGCCAGCAGTTACTCCACGGAACAGGCCCACTACGAGCAGTACTTC. It codes for CASSYSTEQAHYEQYF.

The chain recombines TRBV19 with TRBJ1-2; 9 nucleotides agree with TRBD1. V lost 6 bases to trimming and J lost 7 bases; unmatched junction nucleotides: 9. Germline lookup yields CDR1 LNHDA and CDR2 SQIVND (reference sequence). The CDR3 has 14 amino acids. The CDR3 nucleotides read TGTGCCAGTAGAGAAACAGGGGGCGCAGGTGGCTACACCTTC. Residues: CASRETGGAGGYTF.

J is TRBJ2-1 and V is TRBV29-1; TRBD1 agrees at 7 bases. Germline V gene sequence: CDR1 SQVTM, CDR2 ANQGSEA. V trimming: 7 bases; J trimming: 9 bases; junction bases outside the gene matches: 12. The CDR3 consists of 13 residues. CDR3 DNA sequence: TGCAGCGACATAAGGACAGGAGTTGGTGAGCAGTTCTTC. As protein: CSDIRTGVGEQFF.

This clone was detected only once. The rearrangement uses TRBV6-5 and TRBJ1-1; 7 bases agree with TRBD1. The CDR3 is 14 residues long. V gave up 8 bases and J gave up 1 base; unmatched junction bases: 7. CDR1 and CDR2 from the germline V gene are MNHEY and SVGAGI. Written as DNA, the CDR3 is TGTGCCAGCGGCTACAGGGGCTGGAACACTGAAGCTTTCTTT. As protein: CASGYRGWNTEAFF.

V and J are TRBV5-5 and TRBJ2-3, with D perhaps matching TRBD2 (6 bases). The V end was cut by 7 bases, the J end by 1 base, with 10 bases between. The CDR3 loop spans 13 amino acids. The germline gives CDR1 SGHKS, CDR2 YYEKEE (reference sequence). CDR3 sequence reads: CASGGMGTDTQYF. The CDR3 nucleotides read TGTGCCAGCGGAGGGATGGGCACAGATACGCAGTATTTT. Based on the CDR3 plus reference TRBV5-5 and TRBJ2-3, the full variable domain is DAGVTQSPTHLIKTRGQQVTLRCSPISGHKSVSWYQQVLGQGPQFIFQYYEKEERGRGNFPDRFSARQFPNYSSELNVNALLLGDSALYLCASGGMGTDTQYFGPGTRLTVL.

This clone was detected a few times. The J gene is TRBJ1-2, the V gene TRBV19; D is perhaps TRBD1 (6 bases). Trimming stripped 6 bases from V and 8 bases from J, with 25 bases between. CDR1 LNHDA and CDR2 SQIVND come from the germline V gene (reference sequence). The CDR3 has 16 amino acids. The chain's CDR3 is CASSSSRITGSRGYTF. The CDR3 region has the DNA TGTGCCAGTAGCAGTAGCCGGATTACAGGGAGCAGAGGCTACACCTTC.

The rearrangement joins TRBV6-5 to TRBJ1-5; possibly TRBD1 for D (5 bases). V lost 8 bases, J lost 2 bases, and 16 bases lay in between. In germline, CDR1 is MNHEY, CDR2 SVGAGI. The length of the CDR3 is 15 residues. DNA for the CDR3: TGTGCCAGCCGGACGGGGGAGAGCGGCAATCAGCCCCAGCATTTT. It translates to CASRTGESGNQPQHF.

This chain connects TRBV12-3 or TRBV12-4 to TRBJ1-2; D remains unclear. The V end lost 6 bases, the J end lost 6 bases, and 11 bases lay between the germline ends. The CDR3 extends over 12 amino acids. The CDR3 region is CASRIGENGYTF. In DNA form, the CDR3 reads TGTGCCAGCAGGATTGGAGAAAATGGCTACACCTTC.

The V and J genes are TRBV5-8 and TRBJ2-3; TRBD1 might be the D (5 bases). The V and J ends lost 2 bases and 6 bases respectively, with 16 bases between them. The length of the CDR3 is 15 residues. Germline V gene sequence: CDR1 SGHTS, CDR2 YDEGEE. CDR3 sequence reads: CASSLGQGYSDTQYF. The CDR3 DNA follows: TGTGCCAGCAGCTTAGGGCAGGGTTATTCCGATACGCAGTATTTT.

The chain uses TRBV19 and TRBJ2-3, with TRBD2 as a possible D gene (8 bases). This CDR3 contains 14 residues. Germline V gene data show CDR1 as LNHDA and CDR2 as SQIVND (reference sequence). Trimming pared 1 base from V and 6 bases from J, leaving 11 bases between. This CDR3 is CASSIAGGGDTQYF. The CDR3 DNA reads TGTGCCAGTAGTATAGCGGGAGGGGGCGATACGCAGTATTTT.

CDR3 amino acids: CASSREGPNNEQFF. The DNA of the CDR3 is TGTGCCAGTAGTCGGGAGGGCCCTAACAATGAGCAGTTCTTC. The chain links TRBV19 to TRBJ2-1; the match to TRBD2 covers 8 bases. The CDR3 length is 14 residues. Germline values: CDR1 LNHDA, CDR2 SQIVND (reference sequence). V dropped 5 bases and J dropped 5; count of bases not matched to a gene: 5.